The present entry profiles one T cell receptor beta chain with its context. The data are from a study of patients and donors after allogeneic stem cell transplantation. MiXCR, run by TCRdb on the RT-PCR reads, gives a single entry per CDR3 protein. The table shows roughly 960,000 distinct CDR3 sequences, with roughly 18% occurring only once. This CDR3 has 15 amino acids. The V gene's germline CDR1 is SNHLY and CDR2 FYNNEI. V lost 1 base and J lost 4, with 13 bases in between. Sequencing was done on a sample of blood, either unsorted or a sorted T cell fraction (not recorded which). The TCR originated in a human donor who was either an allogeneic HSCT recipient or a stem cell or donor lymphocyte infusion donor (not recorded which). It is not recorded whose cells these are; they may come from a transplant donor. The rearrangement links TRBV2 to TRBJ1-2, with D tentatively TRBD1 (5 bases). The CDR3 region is CASSEVWDSGYGYTF. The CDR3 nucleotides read TGTGCCAGCAGTGAAGTTTGGGACTCAGGCTATGGCTACACCTTC.